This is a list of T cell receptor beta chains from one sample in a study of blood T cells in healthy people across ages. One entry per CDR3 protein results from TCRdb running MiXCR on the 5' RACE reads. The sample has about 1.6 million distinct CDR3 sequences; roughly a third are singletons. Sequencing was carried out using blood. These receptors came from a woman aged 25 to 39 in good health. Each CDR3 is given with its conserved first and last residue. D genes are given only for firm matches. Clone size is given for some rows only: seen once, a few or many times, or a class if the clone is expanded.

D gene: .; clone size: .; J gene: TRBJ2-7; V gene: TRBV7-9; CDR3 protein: CASSLAVHEQYF; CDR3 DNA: TGTGCCAGCAGCTTAGCGGTCCACGAGCAGTACTTC
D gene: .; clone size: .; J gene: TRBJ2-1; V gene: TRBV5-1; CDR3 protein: CASSITGEWSNEQFF; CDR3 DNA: TGCGCCAGCAGCATAACGGGGGAGTGGTCCAATGAGCAGTTCTTC
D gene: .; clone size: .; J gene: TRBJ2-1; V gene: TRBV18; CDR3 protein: CASSPILLEYNEQFF; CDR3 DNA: TGTGCCAGCTCACCGATTCTACTCGAATACAATGAGCAGTTCTTC
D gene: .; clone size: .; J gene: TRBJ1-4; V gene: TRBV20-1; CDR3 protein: CSALRESREKLFF; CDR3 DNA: TGCAGTGCTCTCCGGGAGTCTCGGGAAAAACTGTTTTTT
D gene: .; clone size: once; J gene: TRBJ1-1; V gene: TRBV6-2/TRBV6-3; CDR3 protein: CASSYSDWAREAFF; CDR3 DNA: TGTGCCAGCAGTTACTCAGATTGGGCACGGGAAGCTTTCTTT
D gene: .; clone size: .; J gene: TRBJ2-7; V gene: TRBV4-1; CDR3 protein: CASSQDWRDFYEQYF; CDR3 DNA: TGCGCCAGCAGCCAAGATTGGCGGGATTTCTACGAGCAGTACTTC
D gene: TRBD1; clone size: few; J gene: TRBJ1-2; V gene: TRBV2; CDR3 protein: CASRDPGQGADYGYTF; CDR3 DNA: TGTGCCAGCAGGGATCCGGGACAGGGGGCCGACTATGGCTACACCTTC
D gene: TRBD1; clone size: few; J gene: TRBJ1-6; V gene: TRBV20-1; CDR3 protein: CSARVGTGGLTPLHF; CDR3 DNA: TGCAGTGCTAGAGTGGGGACAGGGGGACTAACACCCCTCCACTTT
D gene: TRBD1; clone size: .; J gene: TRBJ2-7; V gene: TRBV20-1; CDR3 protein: CSARAPGTVAGYEQYF; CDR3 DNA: TGCAGTGCTAGAGCTCCCGGGACAGTTGCGGGTTACGAGCAGTACTTC
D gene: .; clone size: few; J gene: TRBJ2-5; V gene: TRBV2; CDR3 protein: CASRATGQETQYF; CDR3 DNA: TGTGCCAGCAGAGCGACAGGACAAGAGACCCAGTACTTC
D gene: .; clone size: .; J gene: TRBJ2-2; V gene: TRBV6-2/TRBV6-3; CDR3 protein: CASSYRGTGPGELFF; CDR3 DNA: TGTGCCAGCAGTTACCGCGGGACTGGGCCCGGGGAGCTGTTTTTT
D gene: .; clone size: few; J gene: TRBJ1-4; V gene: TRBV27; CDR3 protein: CASGLRNEKLFF; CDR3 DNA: TGTGCCAGCGGCCTAAGGAACGAAAAACTGTTTTTT
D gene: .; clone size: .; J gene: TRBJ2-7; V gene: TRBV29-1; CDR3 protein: CSVALGIGCEQYF; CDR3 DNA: TGCAGCGTTGCGTTGGGTATCGGCTGCGAGCAGTACTTC
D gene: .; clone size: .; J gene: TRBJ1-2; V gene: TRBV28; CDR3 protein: CASRSGITYGYTF; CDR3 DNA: TGTGCCAGCAGGTCGGGTATCACCTATGGCTACACCTTC
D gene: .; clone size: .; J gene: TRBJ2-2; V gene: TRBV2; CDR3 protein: CASSVVSDTGELFF; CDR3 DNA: TGTGCCAGCAGTGTTGTCAGCGACACCGGGGAGCTGTTTTTT
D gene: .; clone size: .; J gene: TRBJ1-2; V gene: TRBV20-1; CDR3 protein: CSAAPEGGDLYGYTF; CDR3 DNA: TGCAGTGCCGCACCGGAGGGGGGGGATCTCTATGGCTACACCTTC
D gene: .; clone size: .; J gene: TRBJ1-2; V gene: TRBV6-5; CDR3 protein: CASSYRATGGYTF; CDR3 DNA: TGTGCCAGCAGTTACCGTGCGACTGGGGGCTACACCTTC
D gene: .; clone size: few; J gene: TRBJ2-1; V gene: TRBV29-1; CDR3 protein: CSVEGLDSSHNEQFF; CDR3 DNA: TGCAGCGTTGAAGGTTTGGACAGCTCCCACAATGAGCAGTTCTTC
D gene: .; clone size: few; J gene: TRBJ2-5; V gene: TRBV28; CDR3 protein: CASIPETEETQYF; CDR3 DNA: TGTGCCAGTATCCCGGAGACGGAAGAGACCCAGTACTTC
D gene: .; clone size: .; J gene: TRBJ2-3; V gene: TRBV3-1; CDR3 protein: CASSWGENTQYF; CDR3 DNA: TGTGCCAGCAGTTGGGGGGAGAATACGCAGTATTTT
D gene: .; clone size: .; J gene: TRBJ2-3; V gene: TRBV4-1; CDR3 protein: CASSQEPSADTQYF; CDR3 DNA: TGCGCCAGCAGCCAAGAACCTAGCGCAGATACGCAGTATTTT
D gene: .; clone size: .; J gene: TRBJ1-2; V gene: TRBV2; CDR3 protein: CASSAGTSGNYGYTF; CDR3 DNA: TGTGCCAGCAGTGCCGGGACGTCTGGAAACTATGGCTACACCTTC
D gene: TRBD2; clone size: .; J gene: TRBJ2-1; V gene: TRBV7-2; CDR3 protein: CASSLSQGTGGLRAFF; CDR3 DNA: TGTGCCAGCAGCTTATCCCAAGGGACGGGGGGGCTTCGGGCGTTCTTC
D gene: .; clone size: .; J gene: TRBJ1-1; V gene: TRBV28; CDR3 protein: CASSEPPMNTEAFF; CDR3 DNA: TGTGCCAGCTCCGAACCCCCAATGAACACTGAAGCTTTCTTT
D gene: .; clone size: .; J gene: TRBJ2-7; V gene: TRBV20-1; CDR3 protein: CSARAQVNYEQYF; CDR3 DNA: TGCAGTGCTAGGGCACAGGTTAACTACGAGCAGTACTTC
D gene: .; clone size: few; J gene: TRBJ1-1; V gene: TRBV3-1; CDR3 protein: CASSPAALTSEAFF; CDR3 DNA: TGTGCCAGCAGCCCTGCTGCCCTTACTTCTGAAGCTTTCTTT
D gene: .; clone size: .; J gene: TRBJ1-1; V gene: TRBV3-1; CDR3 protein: CASSQDVGTMNTEAFF; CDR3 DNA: TGTGCCAGCAGCCAAGATGTGGGGACGATGAACACTGAAGCTTTCTTT
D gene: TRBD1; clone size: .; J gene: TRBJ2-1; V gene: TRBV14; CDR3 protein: CASSSREARQGRTYNEQFF; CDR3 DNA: TGTGCCAGCAGCTCCCGAGAGGCTCGACAGGGTCGGACCTACAATGAGCAGTTCTTC
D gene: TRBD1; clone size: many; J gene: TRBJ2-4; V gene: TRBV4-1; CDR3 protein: CASSLLDRSEDIQYF; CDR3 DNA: TGCGCCAGCAGCCTCCTGGACAGGTCGGAGGACATTCAGTACTTC
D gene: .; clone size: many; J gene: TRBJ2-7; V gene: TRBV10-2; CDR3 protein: CASSVNSYEQYF; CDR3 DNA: TGTGCCAGCAGCGTCAACTCCTACGAGCAGTACTTC
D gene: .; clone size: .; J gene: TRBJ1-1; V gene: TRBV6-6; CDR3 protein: CATWSSTLNTEAFF; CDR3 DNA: TGTGCCACCTGGTCCAGTACTTTGAACACTGAAGCTTTCTTT
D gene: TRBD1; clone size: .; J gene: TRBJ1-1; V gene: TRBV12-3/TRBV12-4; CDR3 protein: CASSLLTGEGGTEAFF; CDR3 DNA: TGTGCCAGCAGTTTACTAACAGGGGAGGGAGGCACTGAAGCTTTCTTT
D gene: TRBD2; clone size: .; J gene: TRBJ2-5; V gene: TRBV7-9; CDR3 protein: CASSLTSGTSGSGVTQYF; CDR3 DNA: TGTGCCAGCAGCTTAACGAGCGGGACTAGCGGGAGCGGGGTGACCCAGTACTTC
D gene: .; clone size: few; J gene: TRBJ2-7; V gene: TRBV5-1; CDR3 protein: CASSLVGVGPYEQYF; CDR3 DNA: TGCGCCAGCAGCTTGGTAGGGGTTGGGCCCTACGAGCAGTACTTC
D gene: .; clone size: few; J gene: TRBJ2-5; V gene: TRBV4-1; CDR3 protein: CASSQDRGALQETQYF; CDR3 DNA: TGCGCCAGCAGCCAAGACCGCGGGGCCCTTCAAGAGACCCAGTACTTC
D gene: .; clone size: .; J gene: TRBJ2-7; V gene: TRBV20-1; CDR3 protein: CSARDGRTGEQYF; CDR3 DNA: TGCAGTGCTAGAGATGGGAGAACGGGCGAGCAGTACTTC
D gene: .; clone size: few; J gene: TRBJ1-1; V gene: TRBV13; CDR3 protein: CASSSRQEGMNTEAFF; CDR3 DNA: TGTGCCAGCAGCTCCCGACAGGAGGGGATGAACACTGAAGCTTTCTTT
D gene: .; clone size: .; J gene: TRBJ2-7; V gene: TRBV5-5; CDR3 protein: CASSPLGQPYEQYF; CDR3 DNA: TGTGCCAGCAGCCCACTAGGACAGCCCTACGAGCAGTACTTC
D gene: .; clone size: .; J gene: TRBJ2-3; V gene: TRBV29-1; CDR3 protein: CSVRAGADTQYF; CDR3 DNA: TGCAGCGTCCGGGCAGGTGCAGATACGCAGTATTTT
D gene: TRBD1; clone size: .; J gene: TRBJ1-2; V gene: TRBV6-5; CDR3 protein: CASSYSGQGQYGYTF; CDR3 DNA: TGTGCCAGCAGTTACTCAGGACAGGGACAATATGGCTACACCTTC
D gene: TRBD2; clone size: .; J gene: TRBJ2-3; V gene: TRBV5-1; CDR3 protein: CASSLLGGVSTDTQYF; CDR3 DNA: TGCGCCAGCAGCTTGCTTGGGGGGGTGTCAACAGATACGCAGTATTTT
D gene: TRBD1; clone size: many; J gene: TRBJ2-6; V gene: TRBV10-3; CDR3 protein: CAISERQGLSGANVLTF; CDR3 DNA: TGTGCCATCAGTGAGAGACAGGGTCTCTCTGGGGCCAACGTCCTGACTTTC
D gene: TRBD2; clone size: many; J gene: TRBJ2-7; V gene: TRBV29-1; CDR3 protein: CSVVRAAGGTYEQYF; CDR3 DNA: TGCAGCGTCGTCAGGGCGGCGGGAGGCACGTACGAGCAGTACTTC
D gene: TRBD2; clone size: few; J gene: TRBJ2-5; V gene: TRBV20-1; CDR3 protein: CSAPRTSGAPQETQYF; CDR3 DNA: TGCAGTGCTCCCCGGACTAGCGGGGCCCCCCAAGAGACCCAGTACTTC
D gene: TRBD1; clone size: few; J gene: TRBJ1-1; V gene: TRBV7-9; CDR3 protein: CACRSYRGPHAFF; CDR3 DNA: TGTGCCTGCAGATCTTACAGGGGCCCTCATGCTTTCTTT
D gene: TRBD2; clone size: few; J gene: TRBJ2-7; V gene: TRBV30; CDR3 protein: CAWSVRLAGGYEQYF; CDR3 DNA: TGTGCCTGGAGTGTACGGCTAGCGGGAGGTTACGAGCAGTACTTC